This T cell receptor beta chain derives from a study of cytomegalovirus exposure and HLA in healthy donors. Whole-study findings and limits: TCR beta V- and J-gene trimming, according to a later analysis, was linked to a missense DCLRE1C variant. Accurate predictions that matched the HLA-A and HLA-B alleles of most subjects were reportedly made from TCR beta sequences. Rates of TCR association differed by HLA locus in a later analysis, with DRB1 highest and HLA-C lowest.

Losses at the gene ends were 4 bases for V and 6 bases for J; bases not matched to a gene: 8. The CDR3 runs to 15 residues. Germline CDR1 and CDR2: LNHDA and SQIVND (reference sequence). Comment on this clone: Its antigen is undetermined.

60 Vbeta and 13 Jbeta primers were used in PCR. Data came from immunoSEQ multiplex PCR; TCRdb stores just in-frame clones and leaves some out. The specimen's table records roughly 100,000 clones. Though nominally healthy at sampling, donors likely had unrecorded immune exposures. This clonotype originated in a man aged 40-49 years in good health and CMV-seronegative. The sample comprised PBMCs. This chain joins TRBV19 and TRBJ1-5, with TRBD1 matching over 8 bases. CDR3 DNA sequence: TGTGCCAGTAGTAGGGGACAGGCGTCTGGTCAGCCCCAGCATTTT. Translating it yields CASSRGQASGQPQHF.